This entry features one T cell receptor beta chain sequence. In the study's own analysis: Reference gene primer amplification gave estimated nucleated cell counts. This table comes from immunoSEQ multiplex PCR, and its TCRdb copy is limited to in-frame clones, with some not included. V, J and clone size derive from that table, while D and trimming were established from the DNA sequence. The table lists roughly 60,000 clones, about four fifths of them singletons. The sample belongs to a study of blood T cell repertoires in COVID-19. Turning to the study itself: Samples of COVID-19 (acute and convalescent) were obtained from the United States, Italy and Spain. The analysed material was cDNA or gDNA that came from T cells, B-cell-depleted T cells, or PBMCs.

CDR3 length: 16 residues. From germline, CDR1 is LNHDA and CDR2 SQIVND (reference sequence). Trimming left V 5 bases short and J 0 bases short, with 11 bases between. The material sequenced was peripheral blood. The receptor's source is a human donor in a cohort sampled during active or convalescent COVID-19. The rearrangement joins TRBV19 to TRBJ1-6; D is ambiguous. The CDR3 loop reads CASSGPEGSYNSPLHF. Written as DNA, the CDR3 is TGTGCCAGTAGTGGCCCCGAGGGCTCCTATAATTCACCCCTCCACTTT.